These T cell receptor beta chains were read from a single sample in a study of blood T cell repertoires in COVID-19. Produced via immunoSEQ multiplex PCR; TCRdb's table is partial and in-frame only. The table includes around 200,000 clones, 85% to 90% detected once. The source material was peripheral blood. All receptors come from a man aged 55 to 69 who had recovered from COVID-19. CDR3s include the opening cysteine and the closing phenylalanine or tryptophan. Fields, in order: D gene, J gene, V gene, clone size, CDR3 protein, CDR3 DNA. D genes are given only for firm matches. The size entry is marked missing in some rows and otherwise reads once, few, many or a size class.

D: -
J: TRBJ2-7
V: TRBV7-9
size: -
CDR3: CASSFRQDVLEQYF
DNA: TGTGCCAGCAGCTTCAGACAGGATGTGCTCGAGCAGTACTTC

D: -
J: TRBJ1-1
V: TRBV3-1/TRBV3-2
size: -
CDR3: CASSQDLEVTGAFF
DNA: TGTGCCAGCAGCCAAGATCTTGAAGTGACGGGAGCTTTCTTT

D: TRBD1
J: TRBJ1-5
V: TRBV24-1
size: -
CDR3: CATTGGMGQPQHF
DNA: TGTGCCACCACAGGGGGGATGGGGCAACCCCAGCATTTT

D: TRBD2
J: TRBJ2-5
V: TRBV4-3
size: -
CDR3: CASSQTIGTSGGSRRATQYF
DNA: TGCGCCAGCAGCCAAACGATCGGGACTAGCGGGGGGTCGCGGCGGGCGACCCAGTACTTC

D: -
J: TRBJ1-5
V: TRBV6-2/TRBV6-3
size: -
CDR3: CASSSPGNNQPQHF
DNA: TGTGCCAGCAGCTCCCCAGGGAACAATCAGCCCCAGCATTTT

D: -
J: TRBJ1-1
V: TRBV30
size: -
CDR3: CASYRDLNTEAFF
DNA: TGTGCCTCCTACAGGGATCTGAACACTGAAGCTTTCTTT

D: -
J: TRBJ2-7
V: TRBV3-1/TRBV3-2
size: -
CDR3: CASSQVPGPYEQYF
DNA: TGTGCCAGCAGCCAAGTCCCAGGGCCCTACGAGCAGTACTTC

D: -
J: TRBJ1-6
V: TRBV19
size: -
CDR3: CASSIAGRGMNHNSPLHF
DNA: TGTGCCAGTAGTATCGCCGGCCGGGGTATGAACCATAATTCACCCCTCCACTTT

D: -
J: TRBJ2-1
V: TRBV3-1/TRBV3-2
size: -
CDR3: CASGDSDYNEQFF
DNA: TGTGCCAGCGGGGATAGCGACTACAATGAGCAGTTCTTC

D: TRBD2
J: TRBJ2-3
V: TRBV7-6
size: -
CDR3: CASSLASSGGADTQYF
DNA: TGTGCCAGCAGCTTAGCTTCTAGCGGGGGTGCGGATACGCAGTATTTT

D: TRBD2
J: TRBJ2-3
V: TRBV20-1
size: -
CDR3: CSASPSGGAIDTQYF
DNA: TGCAGTGCTAGTCCTAGCGGGGGGGCCATAGATACGCAGTATTTT

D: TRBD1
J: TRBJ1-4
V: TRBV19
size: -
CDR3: CASSLPWTGGKLFF
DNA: TGTGCCAGTAGTCTTCCCTGGACAGGTGGAAAACTGTTTTTT

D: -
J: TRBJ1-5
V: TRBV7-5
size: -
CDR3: CARSLMAALPRAINQPQHF
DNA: TGTGCCAGAAGCTTAATGGCGGCCTTGCCTAGAGCGATCAATCAGCCCCAGCATTTT

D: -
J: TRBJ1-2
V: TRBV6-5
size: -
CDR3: CASISTGGSYGYTF
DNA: TGTGCCAGCATTAGCACAGGAGGGAGCTATGGCTACACCTTC

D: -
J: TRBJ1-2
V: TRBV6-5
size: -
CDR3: CASSSNWGSGGGYTF
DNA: TGTGCCAGCAGTTCGAACTGGGGTTCCGGGGGTGGCTACACCTTC

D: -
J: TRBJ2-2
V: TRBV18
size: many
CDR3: CASSPLDSGLTGELFF
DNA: TGTGCCAGCTCACCCCTGGACAGCGGACTCACCGGGGAGCTGTTTTTT

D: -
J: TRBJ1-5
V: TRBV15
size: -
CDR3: CATSRDRGGGQPQHF
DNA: TGTGCCACCAGCAGAGACAGAGGAGGAGGTCAGCCCCAGCATTTT

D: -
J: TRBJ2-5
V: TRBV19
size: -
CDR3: CASSSPGEAKETQYF
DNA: TGTGCCAGTAGTAGCCCGGGAGAGGCTAAAGAGACCCAGTACTTC

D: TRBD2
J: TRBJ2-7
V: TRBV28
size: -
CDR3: CASILAGSYEQYF
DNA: TGTGCCAGCATACTAGCGGGATCCTACGAGCAGTACTTC

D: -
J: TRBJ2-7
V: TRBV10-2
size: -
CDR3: CASSDQGTGDSEQYF
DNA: TGCGCCAGCAGTGACCAAGGGACGGGGGACTCCGAGCAGTACTTC

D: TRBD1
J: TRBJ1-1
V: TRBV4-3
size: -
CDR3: CASSQEGTVNTEAFF
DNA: TGCGCCAGCAGCCAAGAGGGGACAGTGAACACTGAAGCTTTCTTT

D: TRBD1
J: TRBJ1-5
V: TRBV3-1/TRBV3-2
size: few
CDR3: CASSETGGTQPQHF
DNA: TGTGCCAGCAGCGAGACAGGGGGTACTCAGCCCCAGCATTTT

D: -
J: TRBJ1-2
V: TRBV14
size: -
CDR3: CASSQERAGGYTF
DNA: TGTGCCAGCAGCCAAGAAAGGGCGGGCGGCTACACCTTC

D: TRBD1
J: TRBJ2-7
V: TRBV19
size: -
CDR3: CASSKDRVRHEQYF
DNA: TGTGCCAGTAGTAAGGACAGGGTAAGACACGAGCAGTACTTC

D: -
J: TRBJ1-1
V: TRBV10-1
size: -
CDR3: CASSEGHDTEAFF
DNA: TGCGCCAGCAGTGAGGGGCATGACACTGAAGCTTTCTTT

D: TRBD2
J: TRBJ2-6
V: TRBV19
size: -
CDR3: CASTGTIFSGANVLTF
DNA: TGTGCCAGTACAGGGACTATTTTCTCTGGGGCCAACGTCCTGACTTTC

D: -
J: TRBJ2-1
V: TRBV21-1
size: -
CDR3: CATTTLGAREQFF
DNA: TGTGCCACTACGACCCTGGGGGCGCGAGAGCAGTTCTTC

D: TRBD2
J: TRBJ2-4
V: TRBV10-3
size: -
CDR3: CAISESTGGPVNIQYF
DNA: TGTGCCATCAGTGAGTCTACGGGAGGGCCCGTAAACATTCAGTACTTC

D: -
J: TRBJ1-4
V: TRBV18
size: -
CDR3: CASSPLNEKLFF
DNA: TGTGCCAGCTCACCCCTTAATGAAAAACTGTTTTTT

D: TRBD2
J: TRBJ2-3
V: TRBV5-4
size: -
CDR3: CASSSGLAGASDTQYF
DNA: TGTGCCAGCAGCTCTGGACTAGCGGGAGCATCAGATACGCAGTATTTT

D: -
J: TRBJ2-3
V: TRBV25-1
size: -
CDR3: CASSEVWRGVSTDTQYF
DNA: TGTGCCAGCAGTGAAGTATGGCGGGGAGTATCCACAGATACGCAGTATTTT

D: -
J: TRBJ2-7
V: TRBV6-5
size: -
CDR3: CASSTRTGGEQYF
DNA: TGTGCCAGCAGCACCCGAACAGGCGGCGAGCAGTACTTC

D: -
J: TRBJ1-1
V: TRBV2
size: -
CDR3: CASSDRVAFF
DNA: TGTGCCAGCAGTGATAGAGTAGCTTTCTTT

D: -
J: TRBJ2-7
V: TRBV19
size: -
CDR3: CASSSLQDYEQYF
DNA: TGTGCCAGTAGTTCCCTGCAGGACTACGAGCAGTACTTC

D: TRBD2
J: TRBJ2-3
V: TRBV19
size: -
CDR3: CASTPRGRAEDTQYF
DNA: TGTGCCAGTACTCCCCGCGGGAGGGCGGAAGATACGCAGTATTTT

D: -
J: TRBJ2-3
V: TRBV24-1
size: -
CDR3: CATSGLTGTSTDTQYF
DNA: TGTGCCACCAGTGGGTTGACAGGGACTAGCACAGATACGCAGTATTTT

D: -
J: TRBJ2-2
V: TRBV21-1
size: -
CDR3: CASSTRDRASGGAVLNTGELFF
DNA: TGTGCCAGCAGCACTCGGGACAGGGCCTCAGGGGGCGCAGTCCTAAACACCGGGGAGCTGTTTTTT

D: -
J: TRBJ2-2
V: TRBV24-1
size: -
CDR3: CATSEGGRQGHTGELFF
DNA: TGTGCCACCAGTGAGGGGGGCAGACAGGGACACACCGGGGAGCTGTTTTTT

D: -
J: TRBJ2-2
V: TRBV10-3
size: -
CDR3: CAISAAGPPGAGELFF
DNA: TGTGCCATCAGTGCTGCAGGGCCCCCGGGGGCCGGGGAGCTGTTTTTT

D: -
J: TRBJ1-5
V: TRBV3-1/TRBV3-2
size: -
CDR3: CASSSSQTGNQPQHF
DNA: TGTGCCAGCAGCTCTAGTCAAACGGGCAATCAGCCCCAGCATTTT

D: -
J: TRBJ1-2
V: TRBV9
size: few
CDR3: CASSVDTKDYGYTF
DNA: TGTGCCAGCAGCGTAGACACAAAAGACTATGGCTACACCTTC

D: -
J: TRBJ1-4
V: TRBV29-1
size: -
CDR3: CSVVPQGTNEKLFF
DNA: TGCAGCGTTGTCCCACAGGGAACTAATGAAAAACTGTTTTTT

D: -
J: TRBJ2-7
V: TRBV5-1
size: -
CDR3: CATNLFDRGREGEQYF
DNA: TGCGCCACCAACTTATTCGACAGGGGGCGGGAGGGTGAGCAGTACTTC

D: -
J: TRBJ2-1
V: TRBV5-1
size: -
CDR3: CASSLADTKDEQFF
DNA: TGCGCCAGCAGCTTGGCGGACACAAAGGATGAGCAGTTCTTC

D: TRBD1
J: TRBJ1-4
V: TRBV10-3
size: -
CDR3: CAIRETGPNEKLFF
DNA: TGTGCCATCAGGGAGACAGGGCCTAATGAAAAACTGTTTTTT